The clone carrying this T cell receptor (beta chain) was detected a few times. Its antigen is still unknown. This entry belongs to a study of T cells after yellow fever vaccination. Study information: SMART-Seq v4 Ultra Low Input prepared libraries from low-cell fractions.

TCRdb passed the 5' RACE reads through MiXCR, listing each CDR3 protein once. This table has 300,000 to 450,000 distinct CDR3 sequences, approximately 8% appearing once. Study-wide results and limits: Post-booster repertoires again held most primary-vaccination clones (about 96% CD4, roughly 88% CD8). Weaker overall, the secondary response nonetheless peaked faster (day 5 versus 15).

This receptor was identified in a man between 18 and 35 years old who received the YFV17D yellow fever vaccine. The source was PBMCs, collected about 41 days after the first yellow fever vaccination.

CDR3 loop: CASSPGIFNEQFF. The DNA for the CDR3 is TGTGCCAGTAGTCCTGGGATCTTCAATGAGCAGTTCTTC. The rearrangement joins TRBV19 to TRBJ2-1; D is uncertain. The V and J ends lost 5 bases and 6 bases respectively, with 11 bases between them. This CDR3 spans 13 amino acids. Germline V gene data show CDR1 as LNHDA and CDR2 as SQIVND (reference sequence).